This T cell receptor (beta chain) was observed in a study of T cells in Graves' hyperthyroidism and ophthalmopathy. Notes on this clonotype: What it binds is unknown.

From RNA transcripts, TCR beta CDR3 regions were amplified. First-round RT-PCR with HTBI primers amplified the TCR CDR3 region. TCRdb processed the multiplex PCR reads anew with MiXCR; each CDR3 protein has one entry. The table lists 300,000 or so distinct CDR3 sequences, under 25% of them singletons. This CDR3 has 14 residues. Germline values: CDR1 SGHRS, CDR2 YFSETQ. Trimming stripped 1 base from V and 8 bases from J, with 12 bases between. Overall study results and limits: Ophthalmopathy and stable hyperthyroidism were separated by a 13 V-J model.

This chain connects TRBV5-1 to TRBJ2-2, with a weak D call TRBD1 (5 bases). The sequence derives from a woman aged 45-59 years with Graves' hyperthyroidism. Sequencing was done on a sample of blood. The CDR3 reads CASSLMAKGGELFF. The DNA for the CDR3 is TGCGCCAGCAGCTTGATGGCCAAGGGGGGGGAGCTGTTTTTT.